This T cell receptor (beta chain) came from a study of blood T cell repertoires in COVID-19. Across the study: Sources were T cells, B-cell-depleted T cells, or PBMCs; the material itself was cDNA or gDNA.

Participants had their cohort set by participant-reported clinical history. After removal of 4 bases from V and 3 bases from J, the junction contained 10 bases not matched to a gene. This CDR3 region has 16 residues. Germline V CDR1 and CDR2: SGHRS, YFSETQ. Using immunoSEQ multiplex PCR, the repertoire was profiled, and TCRdb retains in-frame clones only, with some absent. The repertoire holds around 330,000 clones, with 87% as singletons. The specimen was PBMCs or T cells enriched from blood (not recorded which). The chain links TRBV5-1 to TRBJ2-7, with 10 positions matching TRBD2. The source of this sequence is a woman aged 18-30 years who had recovered from COVID-19. This CDR3 is CASSPTLAGVDYEQYF. Here the CDR3 DNA reads TGCGCCAGCAGCCCGACTCTAGCGGGAGTCGACTACGAGCAGTACTTC.